Listed below are T cell receptor beta chains from one sample, sequenced in a study of OX40 agonist ivuxolimab in advanced cancers. TCRdb's table, derived via immunoSEQ multiplex PCR, lists solely in-frame clones and lacks some. The data contain 100,000 or so clones, around 86% of them singletons. The input for sequencing was CD4+ or CD8+ T cells sorted from blood, taken in a trial of the OX40 agonist ivuxolimab. These receptors all stem from an adult with an advanced solid tumor such as melanoma, head and neck, liver or kidney cancer. CDR3s include the opening cysteine and the closing phenylalanine or tryptophan. D genes are given only for firm matches. Clone size is given for some rows only: seen once, a few or many times, or a class if the clone is expanded.

D: TRBD2
size: NA
V: TRBV6-4
J: TRBJ2-3
CDR3: CASSKIAGFTSTDTQYF
DNA: TGTGCCAGCAGTAAAATAGCGGGGTTTACTAGCACAGATACGCAGTATTTT

D: NA
size: NA
V: TRBV6-5
J: TRBJ2-4
CDR3: CASSSQDHRAKNIQYF
DNA: TGTGCCAGCAGTTCCCAAGACCACCGGGCCAAAAACATTCAGTACTTC

D: NA
size: few
V: TRBV6-1
J: TRBJ2-1
CDR3: CASSTSGSYNEQFF
DNA: TGTGCCAGCAGTACCTCGGGCTCCTACAATGAGCAGTTCTTC

D: NA
size: NA
V: TRBV5-1
J: TRBJ2-5
CDR3: CASSLFVQETQYF
DNA: TGCGCCAGCAGCTTGTTCGTCCAAGAGACCCAGTACTTC

D: TRBD2
size: NA
V: TRBV18
J: TRBJ2-1
CDR3: CASSPALAGGDEQFF
DNA: TGTGCCAGCTCACCAGCTCTAGCGGGAGGCGATGAGCAGTTCTTC

D: TRBD2
size: NA
V: TRBV2
J: TRBJ2-1
CDR3: CASSREDYNEQFF
DNA: TGTGCCAGCTCGCGGGAGGACTACAATGAGCAGTTCTTC

D: NA
size: NA
V: TRBV7-8
J: TRBJ1-4
CDR3: CASSLVNEKLFF
DNA: TGTGCCAGCAGCTTAGTGAATGAAAAACTGTTTTTT

D: TRBD2
size: NA
V: TRBV27
J: TRBJ2-5
CDR3: CASRRGFLPSGSRETQYF
DNA: TGTGCCAGCAGGAGGGGGTTCCTTCCTAGCGGGAGTCGGGAGACCCAGTACTTC

D: NA
size: once
V: TRBV11-2
J: TRBJ2-5
CDR3: CASSQVIGTSQETQYF
DNA: TGTGCCAGCAGCCAGGTGATAGGGACCTCCCAAGAGACCCAGTACTTC

D: NA
size: NA
V: TRBV29-1
J: TRBJ2-1
CDR3: CSVEDPKGSSYNEQFF
DNA: TGCAGCGTTGAAGATCCGAAGGGGAGCTCCTACAATGAGCAGTTCTTC

D: NA
size: NA
V: TRBV6-6
J: TRBJ2-3
CDR3: CASSNGDLTDTQYF
DNA: TGTGCCAGCAGCAACGGGGACTTGACAGATACGCAGTATTTT

D: NA
size: NA
V: TRBV28
J: TRBJ1-1
CDR3: CASSIVNTEAFF
DNA: TGTGCCAGCAGTATCGTGAACACTGAAGCTTTCTTT

D: TRBD1
size: NA
V: TRBV19
J: TRBJ1-2
CDR3: CASSIAPQGRYGYTF
DNA: TGTGCCAGTAGCATAGCGCCACAGGGGAGGTATGGCTACACCTTC

D: TRBD1
size: NA
V: TRBV7-8
J: TRBJ2-1
CDR3: CASSLESHRGRQFF
DNA: TGTGCCAGCAGCTTGGAGAGTCACAGGGGGCGTCAGTTCTTC

D: TRBD1
size: NA
V: TRBV11-2
J: TRBJ1-3
CDR3: CASSPTGASVGDTIYF
DNA: TGTGCCAGCAGCCCTACAGGGGCGTCAGTTGGAGACACCATATATTTT

D: NA
size: NA
V: TRBV7-9
J: TRBJ2-3
CDR3: CASSFLVGGGTQYF
DNA: TGTGCCAGCAGCTTCTTAGTAGGAGGTGGTACGCAGTATTTT

D: TRBD2
size: NA
V: TRBV10-1
J: TRBJ2-1
CDR3: CASSQSLAGNNEQFF
DNA: TGCGCCAGCAGTCAGAGTCTAGCGGGAAACAATGAGCAGTTCTTC

D: TRBD1
size: NA
V: TRBV9
J: TRBJ2-3
CDR3: CASSADRAGDTQYF
DNA: TGTGCCAGCAGCGCCGACAGGGCTGGAGATACGCAGTATTTT

D: TRBD1
size: NA
V: TRBV28
J: TRBJ1-3
CDR3: CASSFTGGSLVGNTIYF
DNA: TGTGCCAGCAGTTTTACAGGGGGTTCTTTAGTTGGAAACACCATATATTTT

D: NA
size: NA
V: TRBV19
J: TRBJ2-7
CDR3: CASSIAPSPSADEQYF
DNA: TGTGCCAGTAGTATAGCCCCCTCCCCGAGTGCGGACGAGCAGTACTTC

D: TRBD1
size: NA
V: TRBV5-1
J: TRBJ1-4
CDR3: CASSSTGAEKLFF
DNA: TGCGCCAGCAGTTCGACAGGGGCTGAAAAACTGTTTTTT

D: TRBD2
size: NA
V: TRBV4-1
J: TRBJ2-3
CDR3: CASSQEWSGRSTDTQYF
DNA: TGCGCCAGCAGCCAAGAGTGGAGCGGGAGAAGTACAGATACGCAGTATTTT

D: TRBD1
size: NA
V: TRBV2
J: TRBJ1-2
CDR3: CASSSSTGPNYGYTF
DNA: TGTGCCAGCAGCTCATCGACAGGGCCTAACTATGGCTACACCTTC

D: NA
size: NA
V: TRBV6-1
J: TRBJ2-6
CDR3: CASSDIGTTDSGANVLTF
DNA: TGTGCCAGCAGTGATATTGGGACCACAGACTCTGGGGCCAACGTCCTGACTTTC

D: NA
size: NA
V: TRBV6-1
J: TRBJ2-3
CDR3: CASSEDARSTDTQYF
DNA: TGTGCCAGCAGTGAAGATGCAAGGAGCACAGATACGCAGTATTTT

D: TRBD1
size: NA
V: TRBV9
J: TRBJ2-7
CDR3: CASSPHTGEPYEQYF
DNA: TGTGCCAGCAGCCCCCACACAGGGGAGCCTTACGAGCAGTACTTC

D: NA
size: few
V: TRBV15
J: TRBJ2-7
CDR3: CATSGVNSYEQYF
DNA: TGTGCCACCTCAGGGGTCAACTCCTACGAGCAGTACTTC

D: TRBD2
size: NA
V: TRBV19
J: TRBJ2-1
CDR3: CATGLAENNEQFF
DNA: TGTGCCACCGGACTAGCGGAGAACAATGAGCAGTTCTTC

D: NA
size: NA
V: TRBV6-1
J: TRBJ1-1
CDR3: CASRALGGNTEAFF
DNA: TGTGCCAGCAGGGCTCTCGGGGGGAACACTGAAGCTTTCTTT

D: NA
size: NA
V: TRBV19
J: TRBJ1-1
CDR3: CASTPPYQNTEAFF
DNA: TGTGCCAGTACCCCTCCGTACCAGAACACTGAAGCTTTCTTT

D: TRBD1
size: many
V: TRBV28
J: TRBJ1-5
CDR3: CASSQQGINQPQHF
DNA: TGTGCCAGCAGCCAACAGGGGATCAATCAGCCCCAGCATTTT

D: NA
size: NA
V: TRBV6-1
J: TRBJ2-2
CDR3: CAIRKTGVNTGELFF
DNA: TGTGCCATACGGAAGACGGGAGTTAACACCGGGGAGCTGTTTTTT

D: NA
size: NA
V: TRBV20-1
J: TRBJ1-5
CDR3: CSAGNQPQHF
DNA: TGCAGTGCGGGGAATCAGCCCCAGCATTTT

D: NA
size: NA
V: TRBV11-3
J: TRBJ2-2
CDR3: CASSLVANTGELFF
DNA: TGTGCCAGCAGCCTAGTGGCGAACACCGGGGAGCTGTTTTTT

D: TRBD2
size: NA
V: TRBV6-1
J: TRBJ2-7
CDR3: CASTTPGLVLEQYF
DNA: TGTGCCAGCACCACACCGGGACTAGTTTTGGAGCAGTACTTC

D: NA
size: NA
V: TRBV30
J: TRBJ1-5
CDR3: CAWSDGPPLSGQSNQPQHF
DNA: TGTGCCTGGAGCGATGGTCCCCCCCTTTCGGGGCAGAGCAATCAGCCCCAGCATTTT

D: TRBD1
size: NA
V: TRBV16
J: TRBJ2-7
CDR3: CASSQGTVSYEQYF
DNA: TGTGCCAGCAGCCAAGGGACAGTCTCCTACGAGCAGTACTTC

D: TRBD2
size: NA
V: TRBV11-2
J: TRBJ2-5
CDR3: CASSPASGRLTQYF
DNA: TGTGCCAGCAGCCCCGCTAGCGGGAGATTGACCCAGTACTTC

D: TRBD1
size: NA
V: TRBV10-2
J: TRBJ2-7
CDR3: CASSAGTGGSYEQYF
DNA: TGCGCCAGCAGCGCCGGGACAGGGGGGTCCTACGAGCAGTACTTC

D: NA
size: NA
V: TRBV5-1
J: TRBJ2-5
CDR3: CASSLEGSQETQYF
DNA: TGCGCCAGCAGCTTGGAGGGGTCCCAAGAGACCCAGTACTTC

D: NA
size: NA
V: TRBV6-1
J: TRBJ1-5
CDR3: CASSDFEGPQHF
DNA: TGTGCCAGCAGTGACTTCGAAGGGCCCCAGCATTTT

D: NA
size: NA
V: TRBV5-1
J: TRBJ2-3
CDR3: CASHTGADTDTQYF
DNA: TGCGCCAGCCACACAGGAGCAGACACAGATACGCAGTATTTT

D: NA
size: NA
V: TRBV7-2
J: TRBJ2-7
CDR3: CASSSAGTSTYEQYF
DNA: TGTGCCAGCAGCTCAGCCGGGACTTCCACCTACGAGCAGTACTTC

D: TRBD1
size: NA
V: TRBV18
J: TRBJ2-1
CDR3: CASSPGQTSNEQFF
DNA: TGTGCCAGCTCACCGGGACAGACGTCCAATGAGCAGTTCTTC

D: NA
size: once
V: TRBV5-1
J: TRBJ2-1
CDR3: CASSLNSQQNEQFF
DNA: TGCGCCAGCAGCTTGAATAGCCAGCAGAATGAGCAGTTCTTC

D: NA
size: NA
V: TRBV28
J: TRBJ1-2
CDR3: CASSLRAGYYGYTF
DNA: TGTGCCAGCAGTTTAAGGGCCGGGTACTATGGCTACACCTTC

D: NA
size: NA
V: TRBV4-2
J: TRBJ1-3
CDR3: CASSQDGISGNTIYF
DNA: TGTGCCAGCAGCCAAGATGGGATCTCTGGAAACACCATATATTTT

D: NA
size: NA
V: TRBV27
J: TRBJ1-2
CDR3: CASSLGGRGFLSGYTF
DNA: TGTGCCAGCAGTTTAGGAGGCAGGGGATTCCTCTCTGGCTACACCTTC

D: TRBD2
size: NA
V: TRBV9
J: TRBJ2-1
CDR3: CASSVGNGRANEQFF
DNA: TGTGCCAGCAGCGTGGGGAACGGGAGGGCCAATGAGCAGTTCTTC